Listed here are 20 T cell receptor beta chains from one sample, sequenced in a study of T cells in Graves' hyperthyroidism and ophthalmopathy. TCR beta CDR3 regions were amplified from RNA transcripts. Carried out on the TCR CDR3, a first-round RT-PCR used the HTBI primer set. TCRdb re-called the multiplex PCR reads with MiXCR, one entry per CDR3 protein. The table shows fewer than 500,000 distinct CDR3 sequences, with more than 12% occurring only once. Sequencing was carried out using blood. The receptor source for this set is a woman younger than 45 with Graves' ophthalmopathy.

This clonotype was found many times. The J gene is TRBJ2-7, the V gene TRBV2; 8 bases fit TRBD2. Unmatched junction bases numbered 10, after V lost 3 bases and J lost 0 bases. This CDR3 spans 17 amino acids. Germline V lookup: CDR1 SNHLY, CDR2 FYNNEI. The CDR3 sequence is CASSEWVGSGDSYEQYF. The CDR3, as DNA: TGTGCCAGCAGTGAGTGGGTTGGTAGCGGGGACTCCTACGAGCAGTACTTC.

Points on this clonotype: Being one base from a much bigger clone, this may be a read error. The J gene is TRBJ2-7, the V gene TRBV6-1; D perhaps matches TRBD2 (6 bases). The CDR3 sequence is 13 residues long. CDR1 MNHNS and CDR2 SASEGT come from the germline V gene. The CDR3 loop reads CASGEGGTYEQYF. Here the CDR3 DNA reads TGTGCCAGCGGTGAAGGAGGGACCTACGAGCAGTACTTC.

This clonotype was observed many times. V gene TRBV20-1 combines with J gene TRBJ2-3, with 11 bases lining up with TRBD2. This CDR3 has 14 residues. V shed 6 bases, J shed 5 bases, and the junction held 7 bases outside the gene matches. The germline CDR1 and CDR2 sequences are DFQATT and SNEGSKA (reference sequence). The CDR3 nucleotides are TGCAGTGCCTCAACCGGGACTAGCGGAGATACGCAGTATTTT. It specifies CSASTGTSGDTQYF.

This clonotype was counted at least ten times. This chain joins TRBV12-5 and TRBJ1-1, with 9 bases that match TRBD1. Trimming took 5 bases from V and 3 from J; bases not matched to a gene: 19. The CDR3 sequence is 19 residues long. Per germline, CDR1 LGHNT and CDR2 FRNRAP. As DNA, the CDR3 is TGTGCTAGTGGTCTAACCCAGCACGCGCCGGGACAGGGTTACACTGAAGCTTTCTTT. Amino acid sequence: CASGLTQHAPGQGYTEAFF.

Many counts were recorded for this clonotype. The chain uses TRBV3-1 and TRBJ2-1, with D perhaps TRBD2 (5 bases). This CDR3 is 15 amino acids long. V shed 3 bases and J shed 9 bases, with 18 bases lying between them. Germline-derived CDR1 and CDR2 are LGHDT and YNNKEL (reference sequence). CDR3 DNA sequence: TGTGCCAGCAGCCAGCTCGGACTTCAACAAGGTGAGCAGTTCTTC. Translating it yields CASSQLGLQQGEQFF.

The chain uses TRBV9 and TRBJ2-3; D is perhaps TRBD1 or TRBD2 (7 bases each). V shed 3 bases and J shed 4 bases, with 18 bases lying between them. Germline CDR1 is SGDLS and CDR2 is YYNGEE. This CDR3 is built from 16 residues. The CDR3 protein is CASSGEGGTVADTQYF. The CDR3 DNA sequence: TGTGCCAGCAGCGGTGAGGGGGGGACAGTCGCAGATACGCAGTATTTT.

This clonotype was recorded many times. The chain is built from TRBV20-1 and TRBJ2-3, with no clear D. This CDR3 is 12 amino acids long. In germline, CDR1 is DFQATT, CDR2 SNEGSKA (reference sequence). The V end was cut by 0 bases, the J end by 4 bases, with 5 bases between. CDR3 region: CSAREGSDTQYF. CDR3 coding DNA: TGCAGTGCTAGAGAAGGGTCAGATACGCAGTATTTT.

This clonotype was detected ten times or more. V usage is TRBV11-2 and J usage is TRBJ2-3; D ambiguous. The CDR3 contains 14 residues. V lost 2 bases and J 3 bases, leaving 9 bases between the germline ends. The germline CDR1 and CDR2 sequences are SGHAT and FQNNGV. This CDR3 reads CASSLQVDTDTQYF. For the CDR3, the DNA is TGTGCCAGCAGCTTACAGGTCGATACAGATACGCAGTATTTT. Variable domain in full (rest from reference TRBV11-2 and TRBJ2-3): EAGVAQSPRYKIIEKRQSVAFWCNPISGHATLYWYQQILGQGPKLLIQFQNNGVVDDSQLPKDRFSAERLKGVDSTLKIQPAKLEDSAVYLCASSLQVDTDTQYFGPGTRLTVL.

This clonotype was recorded many times. V and J are TRBV29-1 and TRBJ2-1; D is ambiguous. Deletions cut 2 bases from V and 5 bases from J, with 4 bases between. The germline V gene has CDR1 SQVTM and CDR2 ANQGSEA. This CDR3 is 11 amino acids long. Here the CDR3 DNA reads TGCAGCGTTGAACTAGACAATGAGCAGTTCTTC. It translates to CSVELDNEQFF.

This clonotype was observed a few times. V and J are TRBV25-1 and TRBJ1-2; D is uncertain. CDR1 is MGHDK, CDR2 SYGVNS, per germline. The length of the CDR3 is 15 residues. V was shortened by 0 bases and J by 4 bases, with 12 bases between the two germline ends. This chain's CDR3 is CASSEYGQAPYGYTF. The CDR3 DNA sequence: TGTGCCAGCAGTGAATACGGGCAGGCTCCCTATGGCTACACCTTC.

This clonotype appeared many times. The rearrangement joins TRBV6-1 to TRBJ2-5; 9 bases map to TRBD2. The CDR3 has 16 residues. Germline V lookup: CDR1 MNHNS, CDR2 SASEGT. The V and J ends lost 5 bases and 3 bases, in that order; junction bases with no gene match: 10. CDR3 sequence (DNA): TGTGCCAGCAGTTTGCGGGGGGGCCACTACAAAGAGACCCAGTACTTC. Translating gives CASSLRGGHYKETQYF.

The chain has TRBV12-5 and TRBJ1-4; D not resolved. Trimming removed 1 base from V and 3 bases from J, with 6 bases in between. The CDR3 has 14 amino acids. The germline V gene has CDR1 LGHNT and CDR2 FRNRAP. CDR3 protein: CASGLGRANEKLFF. The CDR3 DNA reads as TGTGCTAGTGGTTTGGGGAGGGCTAATGAAAAACTGTTTTTT. The full variable domain, with the rest looked up from reference TRBV12-5 and TRBJ1-4, is DARVTQTPRHKVTEMGQEVTMRCQPILGHNTVFWYRQTMMQGLELLAYFRNRAPLDDSGMPKDRFSAEMPDATLATLKIQPSEPRDSAVYFCASGLGRANEKLFFGSGTQLSVL.

This clonotype was seen repeatedly, ten times or more. In DNA, the CDR3 is TGCAGTGCTAGAGATTTAAGCCTCCACGAGCAGTACTTC. This sequence encodes CSARDLSLHEQYF. The chain is built from TRBV20-1 and TRBJ2-7; no reliable D call. Per germline, CDR1 DFQATT and CDR2 SNEGSKA (reference sequence). Trimming cost V 0 bases and J 5 bases, with 11 bases left between them. The CDR3 is 13 amino acids.

The V gene is TRBV11-2, the J gene TRBJ2-3, with TRBD2 matching over 14 bases. CDR1 is SGHAT, CDR2 FQNNGV, per germline. Trimming took 1 base from V and 4 from J; bases not matched to a gene: 4. CDR3 length: 17 residues. CDR3 amino acids: CASSLGRTSGGSDTQYF. The CDR3 DNA reads as TGTGCCAGCAGCTTAGGCCGGACTAGCGGGGGGTCAGATACGCAGTATTTT.

This clonotype was seen ten or more times. The chain combines TRBV13 with TRBJ2-7; 10 bases fit TRBD1. CDR1 PRHDT and CDR2 FYEKMQ come from the germline V gene (reference sequence). V lost 4 bases, J lost 7 bases, and 13 bases stayed unmatched. This CDR3 is built from 16 residues. The CDR3 protein is CASSSLAGTGAREQYF. As DNA, the CDR3 is TGTGCCAGCAGCTCCCTGGCCGGGACAGGGGCGCGTGAGCAGTACTTC.

This clonotype has a handful of counts. The chain carries TRBV6-1 and TRBJ1-6; TRBD1 is a possible D gene (6 bases). The length of the CDR3 is 18 residues. From germline, CDR1 is MNHNS and CDR2 SASEGT. V lost 6 bases and J 0 bases, leaving 18 bases between the germline ends. The CDR3, as DNA: TGTGCCAGCAGGAAAAACGGGGGGCGGAGCTCCTATAATTCACCCCTCCACTTT. Translation gives CASRKNGGRSSYNSPLHF.

This clonotype was picked up a small number of times. The chain couples TRBV10-2 to TRBJ1-2; 9 bases are shared with TRBD1. Germline CDR1 WSHSY, CDR2 SAAADI. V lost 6 bases, J lost 8 bases, and 10 bases stayed unmatched. This CDR3 comprises 14 residues. CDR3 in DNA: TGCGCCAGCAGGAACCGGGACAGGGCGTACGGCTACACCTTC. It translates to CASRNRDRAYGYTF.

This clonotype appeared a few times. V and J are TRBV20-1 and TRBJ2-5; D unclear. V was shortened by 6 bases and J by 7 bases, with 15 bases between the two germline ends. CDR1 and CDR2 from the germline V gene are DFQATT and SNEGSKA (reference sequence). The CDR3 runs to 12 residues. CDR3 DNA: TGCAGTGCCCAAAGGGTTATCGGGACCCAGTACTTC. This codes for CSAQRVIGTQYF.

This clonotype came up many times. The chain links TRBV7-2 to TRBJ2-1, with 13 bases aligning to TRBD2. J gave up 12 bases and V 6 bases, and 8 bases lay outside the gene matches. CDR1 is SGHTA and CDR2 is FQGNSA in the germline V gene. CDR3 length: 14 residues. CDR3 region: CASRLAGGPVWQFF. The CDR3 DNA reads TGTGCCAGCAGACTAGCGGGGGGGCCGGTTTGGCAGTTCTTC. The complete variable domain, with remaining parts taken from reference TRBV7-2 and TRBJ2-1, reads GAGVSQSPSNKVTEKGKDVELRCDPISGHTALYWYRQSLGQGLEFLIYFQGNSAPDKSGLPSDRFSAERTGGSVSTLTIQRTQQEDSAVYLCASRLAGGPVWQFFGPGTRLTVL.

This clonotype was counted ten times or more. The chain combines TRBV28 with TRBJ1-1; 7 bases are shared with TRBD1. Germline V gene sequence: CDR1 MDHEN, CDR2 SYDVKM. This CDR3 contains 13 residues. Trimming took 6 bases from V and 7 from J; bases not matched to a gene: 8. The CDR3 DNA sequence: TGTGCCAGCAGGAGAAGGGGGCCAAGTGAAGCTTTCTTT. Translating gives CASRRRGPSEAFF.